This T cell receptor beta chain was documented in a study of T cell responses to AZD1222 COVID-19 vaccine. CDR3 length: 19 residues. CDR1 GTSNPN and CDR2 SVGIG come from the germline V gene (reference sequence). The ends lost 2 bases at V and 3 bases at J; junction bases unmatched: 12. This clone was picked up one time. The antigen remains undetermined. Study-wide results and limits: Two AZD1222 doses significantly raised spike-specific TCR breadth and depth over controls. Researchers took repertoire samples only after the peak T cell response had come. Variant regions that are unmutated are reportedly the target of nearly half of spike-specific TCRs. There were vaccine-associated CD4 TCRs across spike, dominant at 160-218 and 743-854.

TCRdb keeps only in-frame clones here, not all; method: immunoSEQ multiplex PCR. The sample lists about 140,000 clones, approximately 90% occurring once. The receptor was isolated from an adult in good health. The material sequenced was peripheral blood, taken on day 0 of AZD1222 vaccination. The genes are TRBV30 and TRBJ2-1; TRBD2 matches 14 bases. CDR3 sequence: CAWSSTNLGLAGVYNEQFF. CDR3 sequence (DNA): TGTGCCTGGAGTTCGACAAATTTGGGACTAGCGGGGGTCTACAATGAGCAGTTCTTC.